This T cell receptor (beta chain) was observed in a study of blood T cell repertoires in COVID-19. For the study at large: T cells, B-cell-depleted T cells, or PBMCs provided the cDNA or gDNA that served as material.

Germline CDR1 SNHLY, CDR2 FYNNEI. The CDR3 totals 16 residues. J lost 7 bases, V lost 5 bases, and 11 bases had no gene match. Clones were read by immunoSEQ multiplex PCR, and TCRdb kept only the in-frame ones, dropping some. The sample has approximately 89,000 clones; more than 80% are singletons. The sample comprised peripheral blood. The rearrangement joins TRBV2 to TRBJ1-5; 10 positions match TRBD1. The TCR was taken from a human donor in a cohort sampled during active COVID-19. The CDR3 here is CASSTQTGTGEQPQHF. The CDR3 DNA follows: TGTGCCAGCAGTACGCAAACGGGGACAGGGGAACAGCCCCAGCATTTT.